The 8 T cell receptor beta chains in this list originate from one sample, sequenced in a study of molecular identifiers for immune sequencing clone quantification. TCRdb recomputed calls from the PCR reads with MiXCR, one row per CDR3 protein. The sample consists of more than 50,000 distinct CDR3 sequences, 19% of them appearing once. Material: naive CD8+ T cells from blood, with Jurkat cell RNA spiked in. As for subset: FACS-sorted CD8+CD4-CCR7+CD45RA+ naive T cells. Source of these receptors: a human donor in good health. Some libraries in this study had Jurkat cell RNA spiked in.

This clonotype was seen at least ten times. The rearrangement uses TRBV14 and TRBJ2-2; D not resolved. The CDR3 is made up of 16 amino acids. Trimming took off 1 base at V and 7 bases at J, with 16 bases between the two ends. Germline loops: CDR1 SGHDN, CDR2 FVKESK. The DNA of the CDR3 is TGTGCCAGCAGCCAAGTCGTTCTAGGGCTACACGGGGAGCTGTTTTTT. Its translation is CASSQVVLGLHGELFF.

There are many counts of this clonotype. This sequence joins TRBV27 and TRBJ1-4, with D perhaps matching TRBD1 (5 bases). Per the germline V gene, CDR1 is MNHEY and CDR2 is SMNVEV (reference sequence). With 3 bases removed from V and 3 bases from J, the gap between germline ends came to 14 bases. The CDR3 is made up of 16 amino acids. The chain's CDR3 is CASSFFWGSPNEKLFF. In DNA form, the CDR3 reads TGTGCCAGCAGTTTTTTTTGGGGGTCCCCTAATGAAAAACTGTTTTTT.

This clonotype was detected many times. The V gene is TRBV27, the J gene TRBJ2-7, with TRBD2 matching 7 bases. The junction had 3 bases not matched to a gene; V was cut back by 2 bases and J by 5 bases. The CDR3 runs 13 residues. Germline loops: CDR1 MNHEY, CDR2 SMNVEV (reference sequence). The CDR3 DNA reads TGTGCCAGCAGTTTAGCGGGGGTAGACGAGCAGTACTTC. Translating gives CASSLAGVDEQYF.

Comments on this clonotype: Being one base from a much bigger clone, this may be a read error. The chain employs TRBV28 and TRBJ1-2; perhaps TRBD1 as D (6 bases). Germline V gene lookup returns CDR1 MDHEN and CDR2 SYDVKM. The CDR3 is made up of 16 amino acids. V was clipped by 2 bases and J by 3 bases, with 16 bases between them. The CDR3 region is CASSLSGAGAHYGYTF. As DNA, the CDR3 is TGTGCCAGCAGTTTAAGCGGGGCAGGGGCGCACTATGGCTACACCTTC.

The table lists this clonotype with a few counts. This chain links TRBV23-1 with TRBJ2-2, with 7 bases identical to TRBD2. TRBV23-1 is classed as an ORF, of uncertain function. The V and J ends lost 7 bases and 6 bases, in that order; junction bases with no gene match: 8. There are 14 residues in the CDR3. CDR3 residues: CASIHGGFAGELFF. DNA for the CDR3: TGCGCCAGCATTCACGGGGGGTTTGCCGGGGAGCTGTTTTTT.

This clonotype was observed a few times. The chain couples TRBV19 to TRBJ1-5; D is possibly TRBD1 (6 bases). The CDR3 has 15 residues. Germline V gene lookup returns CDR1 LNHDA and CDR2 SQIVND (reference sequence). Trimming took off 1 base at V and 2 bases at J, with 9 bases between the two ends. This CDR3 reads CASSIVRQGNQPQHF. The CDR3 DNA is TGTGCCAGTAGTATAGTGAGACAGGGCAATCAGCCCCAGCATTTT.

This clonotype was found many times. The chain is built from TRBV27 and TRBJ2-5; TRBD2 agrees at 13 bases. After removal of 5 bases from V and 4 bases from J, the junction contained 7 bases not matched to a gene. CDR3 length equals 16 residues. CDR1 is MNHEY, CDR2 SMNVEV, per germline (reference sequence). The CDR3 sequence: CASSQGLAGVGETQYF. DNA for the CDR3: TGTGCCAGCAGTCAAGGACTAGCGGGAGTTGGAGAGACCCAGTACTTC.

Only one count was recorded for this clonotype. The missing conserved phenylalanine or tryptophan at the end of this CDR3 makes a read error likely. The rearrangement uses TRBV28 and TRBJ2-4; 12 bases agree with TRBD1. The CDR3 runs to 18 residues. CDR1 is MDHEN and CDR2 is SYDVKM in the germline V gene. The CDR3 sequence is CASSSNPGQGAAKNTQYS. The CDR3 region has the DNA TGTGCCAGCAGTTCCAATCCGGGACAGGGGGCTGCCAAAAACACTCAGTACTCC.